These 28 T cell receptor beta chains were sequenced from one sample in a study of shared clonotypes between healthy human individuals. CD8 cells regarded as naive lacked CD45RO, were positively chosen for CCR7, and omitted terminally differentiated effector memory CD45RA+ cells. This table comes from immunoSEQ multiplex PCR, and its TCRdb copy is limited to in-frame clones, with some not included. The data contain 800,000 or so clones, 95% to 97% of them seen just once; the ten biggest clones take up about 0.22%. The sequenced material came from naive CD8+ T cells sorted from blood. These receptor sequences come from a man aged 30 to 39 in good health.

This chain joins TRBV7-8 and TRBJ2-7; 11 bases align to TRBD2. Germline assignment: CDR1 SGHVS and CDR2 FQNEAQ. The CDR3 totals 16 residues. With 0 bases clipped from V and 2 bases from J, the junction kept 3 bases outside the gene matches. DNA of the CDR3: TGTGCCAGCAGCTTAGCGGTACTAGCGGGGGCCTACGAGCAGTACTTC. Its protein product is CASSLAVLAGAYEQYF.

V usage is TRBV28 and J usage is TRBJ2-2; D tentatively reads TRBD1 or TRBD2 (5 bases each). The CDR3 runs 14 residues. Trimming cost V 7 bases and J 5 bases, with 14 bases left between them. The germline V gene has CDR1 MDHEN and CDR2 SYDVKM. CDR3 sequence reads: CASIKSGGTGELFF. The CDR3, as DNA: TGTGCCAGCATTAAATCTGGGGGAACCGGGGAGCTGTTTTTT.

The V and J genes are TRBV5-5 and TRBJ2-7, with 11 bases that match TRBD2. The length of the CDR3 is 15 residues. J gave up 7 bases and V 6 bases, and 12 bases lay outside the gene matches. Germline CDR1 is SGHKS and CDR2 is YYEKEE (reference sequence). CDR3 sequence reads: CASTISLAGGPEQYF. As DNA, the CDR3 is TGTGCCAGCACCATTTCCCTAGCGGGAGGTCCGGAGCAGTACTTC.

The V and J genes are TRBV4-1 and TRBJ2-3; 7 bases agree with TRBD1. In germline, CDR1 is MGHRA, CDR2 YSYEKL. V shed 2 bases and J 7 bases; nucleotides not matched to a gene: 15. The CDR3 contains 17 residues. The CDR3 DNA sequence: TGCGCCAGCAGCCAAATGAATTCGGGGACAGATCGATATACGCAGTATTTT. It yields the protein CASSQMNSGTDRYTQYF.

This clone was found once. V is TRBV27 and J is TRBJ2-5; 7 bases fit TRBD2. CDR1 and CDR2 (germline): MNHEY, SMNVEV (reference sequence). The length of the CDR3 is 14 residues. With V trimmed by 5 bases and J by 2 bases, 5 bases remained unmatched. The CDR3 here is CASSSGMAQETQYF. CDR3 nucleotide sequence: TGTGCCAGCAGTAGCGGGATGGCTCAAGAGACCCAGTACTTC.

For the CDR3, the DNA is TGTGCCAGCAGCTCCCCGGGACTCTCCATCCAAGAGACCCAGTACTTC. It is translated as CASSSPGLSIQETQYF. V and J are TRBV5-5 and TRBJ2-5, with a tentative D call TRBD2 (6 bases). This CDR3 is built from 16 residues. Trimming shortened V by 3 bases and J by 1 base, and 16 bases separated the two germline ends. Looked up from germline, CDR1 is SGHKS and CDR2 is YYEKEE (reference sequence).

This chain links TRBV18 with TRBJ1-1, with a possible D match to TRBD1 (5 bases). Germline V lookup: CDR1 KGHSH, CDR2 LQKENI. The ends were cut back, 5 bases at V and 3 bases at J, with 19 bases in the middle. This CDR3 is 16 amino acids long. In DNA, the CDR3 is TGTGCCAGCTCATTTCGCCAGGGCATGACTGACACTGAAGCTTTCTTT. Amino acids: CASSFRQGMTDTEAFF.

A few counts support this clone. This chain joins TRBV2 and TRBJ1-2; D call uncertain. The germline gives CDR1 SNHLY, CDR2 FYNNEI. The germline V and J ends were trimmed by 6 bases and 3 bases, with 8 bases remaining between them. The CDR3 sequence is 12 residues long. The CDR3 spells CASRGRYYGYTF. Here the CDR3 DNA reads TGTGCCAGCAGGGGAAGATACTATGGCTACACCTTC. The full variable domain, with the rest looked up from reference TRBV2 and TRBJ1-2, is EPEVTQTPSHQVTQMGQEVILRCVPISNHLYFYWYRQILGQKVEFLVSFYNNEISEKSEIFDDQFSVERPDGSNFTLKIRSTKLEDSAMYFCASRGRYYGYTFGSGTRLTVV.

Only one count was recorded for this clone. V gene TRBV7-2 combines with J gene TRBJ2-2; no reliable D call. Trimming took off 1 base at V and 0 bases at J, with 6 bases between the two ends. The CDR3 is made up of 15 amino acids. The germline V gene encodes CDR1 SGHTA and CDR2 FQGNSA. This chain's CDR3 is CASSLGSPNTGELFF. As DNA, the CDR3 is TGTGCCAGCAGCTTAGGGAGTCCGAACACCGGGGAGCTGTTTTTT.

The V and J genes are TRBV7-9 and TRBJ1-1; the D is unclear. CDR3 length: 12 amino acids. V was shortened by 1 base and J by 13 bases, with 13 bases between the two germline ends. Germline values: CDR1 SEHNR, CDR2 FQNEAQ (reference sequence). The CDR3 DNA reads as TGTGCCAGCAGCTTAGATGGGAGGATGGGTTTCTTT. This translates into CASSLDGRMGFF.

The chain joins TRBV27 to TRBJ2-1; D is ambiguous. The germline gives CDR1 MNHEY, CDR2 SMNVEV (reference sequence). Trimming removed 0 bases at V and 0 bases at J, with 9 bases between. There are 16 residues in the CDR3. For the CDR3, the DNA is TGTGCCAGCAGTTTATCGTCGGACCTCTCCTACAATGAGCAGTTCTTC. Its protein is CASSLSSDLSYNEQFF.

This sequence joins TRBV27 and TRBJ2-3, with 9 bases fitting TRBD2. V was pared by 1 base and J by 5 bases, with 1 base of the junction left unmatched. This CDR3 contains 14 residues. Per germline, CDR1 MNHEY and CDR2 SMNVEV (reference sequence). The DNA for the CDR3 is TGTGCCAGCAGTTTATTGCGGGAGGGAGATACGCAGTATTTT. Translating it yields CASSLLREGDTQYF.

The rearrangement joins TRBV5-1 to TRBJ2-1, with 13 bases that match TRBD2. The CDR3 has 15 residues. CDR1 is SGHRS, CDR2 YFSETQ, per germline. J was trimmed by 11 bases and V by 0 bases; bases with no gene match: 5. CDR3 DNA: TGCGCCAGCAGCTTGGTGGGGACTAGCGGGACCCAGCAGTTCTTC. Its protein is CASSLVGTSGTQQFF.

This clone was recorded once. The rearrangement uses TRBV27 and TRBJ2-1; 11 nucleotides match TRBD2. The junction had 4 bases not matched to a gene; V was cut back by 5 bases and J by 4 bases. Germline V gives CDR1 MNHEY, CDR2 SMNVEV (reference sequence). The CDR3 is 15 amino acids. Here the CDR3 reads CASSHRLAGYNEQFF. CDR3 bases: TGTGCCAGCAGTCACCGACTAGCGGGATACAATGAGCAGTTCTTC.

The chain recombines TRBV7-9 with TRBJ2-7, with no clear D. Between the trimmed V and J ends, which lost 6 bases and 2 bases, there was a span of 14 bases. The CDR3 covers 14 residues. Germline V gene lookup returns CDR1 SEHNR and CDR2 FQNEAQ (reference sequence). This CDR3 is CASRSGLTPYEQYF. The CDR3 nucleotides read TGTGCCAGCAGATCAGGCCTAACCCCCTACGAGCAGTACTTC.

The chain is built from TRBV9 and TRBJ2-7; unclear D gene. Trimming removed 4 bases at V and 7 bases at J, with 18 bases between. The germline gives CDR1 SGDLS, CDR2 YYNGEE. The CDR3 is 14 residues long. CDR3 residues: CASSTSPENREQYF. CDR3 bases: TGTGCCAGCAGCACATCTCCGGAGAATCGGGAGCAGTACTTC.

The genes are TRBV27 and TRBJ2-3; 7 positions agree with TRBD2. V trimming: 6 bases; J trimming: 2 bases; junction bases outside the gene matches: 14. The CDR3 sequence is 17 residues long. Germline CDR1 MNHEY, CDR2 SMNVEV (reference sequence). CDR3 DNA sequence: TGTGCCAGCAGCCCGAGGCGGGTGGGAGGGTACACAGATACGCAGTATTTT. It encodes CASSPRRVGGYTDTQYF.

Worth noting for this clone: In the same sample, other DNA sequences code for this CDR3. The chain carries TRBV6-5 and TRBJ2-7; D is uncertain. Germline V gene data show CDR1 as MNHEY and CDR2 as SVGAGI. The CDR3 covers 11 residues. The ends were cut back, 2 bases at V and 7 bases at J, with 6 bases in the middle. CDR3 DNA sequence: TGTGCCAGCAGTTACGGATCTGAGCAGTACTTC. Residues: CASSYGSEQYF.

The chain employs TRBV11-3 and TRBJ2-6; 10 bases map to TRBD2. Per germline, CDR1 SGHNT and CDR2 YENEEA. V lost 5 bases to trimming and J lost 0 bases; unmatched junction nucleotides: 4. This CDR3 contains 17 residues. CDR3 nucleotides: TGTGCCAGCAGCCACGGACTAGCGGCCTCTGGGGCCAACGTCCTGACTTTC. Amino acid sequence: CASSHGLAASGANVLTF.

CDR3 bases: TGTGCCAGCAGCGTAGTAGCGGGAAAGTGGGAGACCCAGTACTTC. Translated, it gives CASSVVAGKWETQYF. The chain has TRBV7-8 and TRBJ2-5; 8 nucleotides match TRBD2. The CDR3 contains 15 residues. With 5 bases clipped from V and 5 bases from J, the junction kept 10 bases outside the gene matches. CDR1 SGHVS and CDR2 FQNEAQ come from the germline V gene. The variable domain in full, completed from reference TRBV7-8 and TRBJ2-5, reads GAGVSQSPRYKVAKRGQDVALRCDPISGHVSLFWYQQALGQGPEFLTYFQNEAQLDKSGLPSDRFFAERPEGSVSTLKIQRTQQEDSAVYLCASSVVAGKWETQYFGPGTRLLVL.

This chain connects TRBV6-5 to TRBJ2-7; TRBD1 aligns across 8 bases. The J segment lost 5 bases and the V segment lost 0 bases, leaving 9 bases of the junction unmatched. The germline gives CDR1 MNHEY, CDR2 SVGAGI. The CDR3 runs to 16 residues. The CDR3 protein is CASSYSWTGMSHEQYF. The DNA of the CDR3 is TGTGCCAGCAGTTACTCCTGGACAGGGATGTCTCACGAGCAGTACTTC.

The CDR3 DNA sequence: TGTGCCAGCAGCGCATCCCCCCTAGCGGGAGTTTTGGATACGCAGTATTTT. It encodes CASSASPLAGVLDTQYF. The genes are TRBV11-2 and TRBJ2-3; 10 positions agree with TRBD2. The V segment lost 5 bases and the J segment 6 bases; nucleotides outside the gene matches: 14. The CDR3 loop spans 17 amino acids. The germline CDR1 and CDR2 sequences are SGHAT and FQNNGV.

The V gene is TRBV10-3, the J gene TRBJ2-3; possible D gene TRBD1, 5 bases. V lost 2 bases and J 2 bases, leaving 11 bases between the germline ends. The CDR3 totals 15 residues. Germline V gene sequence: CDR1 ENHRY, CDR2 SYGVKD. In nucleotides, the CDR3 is TGTGCCATCAGTGAGGACAGAACCATCACAGATACGCAGTATTTT. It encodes CAISEDRTITDTQYF.

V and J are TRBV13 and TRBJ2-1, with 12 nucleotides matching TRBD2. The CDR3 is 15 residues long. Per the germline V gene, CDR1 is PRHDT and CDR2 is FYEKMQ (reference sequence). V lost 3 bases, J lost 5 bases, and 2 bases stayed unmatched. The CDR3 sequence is CASSLGLAGNNEQFF. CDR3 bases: TGTGCCAGCAGCTTGGGACTAGCGGGCAACAATGAGCAGTTCTTC.

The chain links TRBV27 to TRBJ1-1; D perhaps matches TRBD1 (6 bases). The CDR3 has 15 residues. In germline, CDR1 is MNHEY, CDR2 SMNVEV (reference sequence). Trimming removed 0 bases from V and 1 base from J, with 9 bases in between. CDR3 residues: CASSLSPGANTEAFF. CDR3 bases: TGTGCCAGCAGTTTATCCCCGGGGGCGAACACTGAAGCTTTCTTT.

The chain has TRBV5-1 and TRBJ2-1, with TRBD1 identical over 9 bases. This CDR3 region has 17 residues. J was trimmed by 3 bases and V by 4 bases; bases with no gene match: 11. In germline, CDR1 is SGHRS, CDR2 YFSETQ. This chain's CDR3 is CASSDTGTGYSYNEQFF. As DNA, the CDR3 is TGCGCCAGCAGCGACACCGGGACAGGGTATAGCTACAATGAGCAGTTCTTC.

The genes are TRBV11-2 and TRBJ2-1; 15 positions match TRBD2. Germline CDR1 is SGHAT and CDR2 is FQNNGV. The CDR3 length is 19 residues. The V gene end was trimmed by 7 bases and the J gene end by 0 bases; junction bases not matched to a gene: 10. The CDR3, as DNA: TGTGCCAGCACCCCCGGACTAGCGGGAGGGGTCAGCTCCTACAATGAGCAGTTCTTC. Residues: CASTPGLAGGVSSYNEQFF.

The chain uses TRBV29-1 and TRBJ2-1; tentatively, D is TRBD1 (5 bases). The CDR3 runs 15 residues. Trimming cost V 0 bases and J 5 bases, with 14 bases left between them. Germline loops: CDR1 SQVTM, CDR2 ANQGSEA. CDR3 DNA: TGCAGCGTTGAAGATCCTGTGACAGAGAACAATGAGCAGTTCTTC. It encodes CSVEDPVTENNEQFF.